A selection of T cell receptor beta chains follows, all from one sample in a study of response to subunit inactivated influenza vaccine. Each CDR3 protein gets one entry after TCRdb re-called the RT-PCR reads with MiXCR. The sample comprises over 400,000 distinct CDR3 sequences, roughly 11% of which are singletons, and approximately 12% rests with the top ten. The sequencing used PBMCs from blood, collected 40 to 50 days after vaccination. These receptors came from a man aged 50 to 59 who received an inactivated influenza vaccine. The CDR3 runs from the conserved cysteine through the conserved F or W. Fields, in order: D gene, clone size, J gene, V gene, CDR3 protein, CDR3 DNA. A D gene is named only where the DNA matches it firmly. Clone size is given for some rows only: seen once, a few or many times, or a class if the clone is expanded.

TRBD1,many,TRBJ2-5,TRBV4-3,CASSRRPDREETQYF,TGCGCCAGCAGCCGCAGACCAGACAGGGAAGAGACCCAGTACTTC
.,.,TRBJ2-5,TRBV19,CASTPTRGGAQETQYF,TGTGCCAGTACCCCCACTCGGGGTGGGGCTCAAGAGACCCAGTACTTC
.,few,TRBJ2-1,TRBV19,CASSIGYNEQFF,TGTGCCAGTAGTATCGGGTATAATGAGCAGTTCTTC
.,many,TRBJ2-6,TRBV7-6,CASSLASAADYSGANVLTF,TGTGCCAGCAGCTTAGCATCGGCTGCGGACTACTCTGGGGCCAACGTCCTGACTTTC
TRBD1,many,TRBJ2-2,TRBV24-1,CATSDYPGQGYSGELFF,TGTGCCACCAGTGACTATCCGGGACAGGGTTATTCCGGGGAGCTGTTTTTT
.,many,TRBJ2-7,TRBV12-3/TRBV12-4,CASGLSSYEQYF,TGTGCCAGCGGGCTAAGCTCCTACGAGCAGTACTTC
.,few,TRBJ2-7,TRBV6-5,CASSYSIVRGTYEQYF,TGTGCCAGCAGTTACTCGATAGTGCGGGGCACCTACGAGCAGTACTTC
TRBD1,.,TRBJ2-5,TRBV18,CASSQLQGPQETQYF,TGTGCCAGCTCACAACTACAGGGGCCTCAAGAGACCCAGTACTTC
.,.,TRBJ2-5,TRBV5-1,CASSRQQETQYF,TGCGCCAGCAGCCGCCAACAAGAGACCCAGTACTTC
TRBD1,.,TRBJ2-7,TRBV27,CASSFTGVTDEQYF,TGTGCCAGCAGTTTCACAGGGGTCACGGACGAGCAGTACTTC
TRBD1,many,TRBJ2-2,TRBV4-2,CASSQAGTGGLWTGELFF,TGTGCCAGCAGCCAAGCCGGGACAGGGGGCTTGTGGACCGGGGAGCTGTTTTTT
.,.,TRBJ1-1,TRBV29-1,CSVEGGNTEAFF,TGCAGCGTTGAGGGGGGGAACACTGAAGCTTTCTTT
TRBD1,.,TRBJ2-3,TRBV5-4,CASSKTGGEVDTQYF,TGTGCCAGCAGCAAGACAGGGGGCGAAGTAGATACGCAGTATTTT
TRBD2,.,TRBJ2-7,TRBV7-2,CASSLRINAPGTSGRTGYEQYF,TGTGCCAGCAGCTTACGGATAAACGCCCCTGGGACTAGCGGGAGGACGGGCTACGAGCAGTACTTC
.,many,TRBJ2-6,TRBV27,CASSLSLGSGANVLTF,TGTGCCAGCAGTTTATCGTTGGGGTCTGGGGCCAACGTCCTGACTTTC
.,few,TRBJ1-1,TRBV19,CASLDPGRGTEAFF,TGTGCCAGCCTTGATCCGGGAAGGGGCACTGAAGCTTTCTTT
.,.,TRBJ1-2,TRBV20-1,CSAIQEGTKGYTF,TGCAGTGCAATACAGGAGGGGACAAAAGGCTACACCTTC
.,few,TRBJ1-6,TRBV2,CASRMGSGDKNSPLHF,TGTGCCAGCAGAATGGGATCCGGAGATAAGAATTCACCCCTCCACTTT
.,few,TRBJ2-5,TRBV24-1,CATSDLTPTGTQYF,TGTGCCACCAGTGACTTGACCCCGACGGGGACCCAGTACTTC
TRBD2,few,TRBJ2-3,TRBV27,CASRRTSGPHTDTQYF,TGTGCCAGCAGAAGGACTAGCGGGCCCCACACAGATACGCAGTATTTT
.,.,TRBJ2-2,TRBV5-1,CASAGGLNTGELFF,TGCGCCAGCGCGGGTGGTTTGAACACCGGGGAGCTGTTTTTT
.,few,TRBJ2-7,TRBV7-2,CASSRRYGYEQYF,TGTGCCAGCAGCCGCCGTTACGGCTACGAGCAGTACTTC
.,.,TRBJ2-1,TRBV10-3,CAISESAAAEQFF,TGTGCCATCAGTGAGTCGGCGGCAGCTGAGCAGTTCTTC
TRBD2,.,TRBJ2-3,TRBV10-3,CAISQWREAHTDTQYF,TGTGCCATCAGTCAGTGGCGGGAGGCCCACACAGATACGCAGTATTTT
.,many,TRBJ1-5,TRBV15,CATSSMGTGDQPQHF,TGTGCCACCAGCAGTATGGGAACCGGGGATCAGCCCCAGCATTTT
.,.,TRBJ2-3,TRBV4-2,CASSQVGEDTQYF,TGTGCCAGCAGCCAAGTAGGGGAAGATACGCAGTATTTT
.,many,TRBJ2-1,TRBV5-1,CASSFGTTGVNYNEQFF,TGCGCCAGCAGCTTTGGAACGACGGGCGTTAATTACAATGAGCAGTTCTTC
.,many,TRBJ2-7,TRBV5-1,CASSPPTPYEQYF,TGCGCCAGCAGCCCCCCCACCCCCTACGAGCAGTACTTC
.,many,TRBJ1-1,TRBV5-1,CASSLGVRTNTEAFF,TGCGCCAGCAGCTTGGGGGTGCGGACGAACACTGAAGCTTTCTTT
TRBD1,many,TRBJ1-1,TRBV20-1,CSAFLNRGTEAFF,TGCAGTGCTTTCCTCAACAGGGGCACTGAAGCTTTCTTT
.,.,TRBJ2-6,TRBV20-1,CSASRNSGANVLTF,TGCAGTGCCTCACGGAACTCTGGGGCCAACGTCCTGACTTTC
.,.,TRBJ1-5,TRBV5-1,CASSPTPFRNQPQHF,TGCGCCAGCAGCCCGACACCGTTCCGCAATCAGCCCCAGCATTTT
.,.,TRBJ2-1,TRBV18,CASSPVSHSYNEQFF,TGTGCCAGCTCACCAGTTAGCCACTCCTACAATGAGCAGTTCTTC
.,few,TRBJ1-4,TRBV5-1,CASSWGMRGVLNEKLFF,TGCGCCAGCAGCTGGGGTATGAGGGGCGTACTTAATGAAAAACTGTTTTTT
TRBD2,many,TRBJ2-1,TRBV6-2/TRBV6-3,CASSYRRGGLQNNEQFF,TGTGCCAGCAGTTACCGGCGGGGGGGCCTACAAAACAATGAGCAGTTCTTC
.,few,TRBJ2-4,TRBV5-1,CASSLSRQNIQYF,TGCGCCAGCAGCTTGAGCCGACAGAACATTCAGTACTTC
.,.,TRBJ2-7,TRBV7-3,CASSLMVGSSYEQYF,TGTGCCAGCAGCTTAATGGTGGGCAGCTCCTACGAGCAGTACTTC
.,.,TRBJ1-2,TRBV27,CASTLREGGFYGYTF,TGTGCCAGCACCCTAAGGGAGGGCGGATTCTATGGCTACACCTTC